A single sample gave rise to the 19 T cell receptor beta chains below, sequenced in a study of blood T cell repertoires in COVID-19. Assay used: immunoSEQ multiplex PCR; TCRdb lists only in-frame clones, some missing. The table records 70,000 or so clones, about nine tenths of them present only once. Sequenced material: peripheral blood. The receptor set was obtained from a woman older than 75 with active or convalescent COVID-19.

The chain recombines TRBV15 with TRBJ2-2; D not certain. This CDR3 has 15 residues. Germline V CDR1 and CDR2: LNHNV, YYDKDF (reference sequence). V gave up 0 bases and J gave up 8 bases, with 13 bases separating them. CDR3 sequence (DNA): TGTGCCACCAGCAGAGACGCTTCGGGTTCTGGGGAGCTGTTTTTT. This encodes CATSRDASGSGELFF. The whole variable domain, filled in from reference TRBV15 and TRBJ2-2, reads DAMVIQNPRYQVTQFGKPVTLSCSQTLNHNVMYWYQQKSSQAPKLLFHYYDKDFNNEADTPDNFQSRRPNTSFCFLDIRSPGLGDTAMYLCATSRDASGSGELFFGEGSRLTVL.

The J gene is TRBJ1-6, the V gene TRBV9, with 7 bases fitting TRBD1. V shed 2 bases and J 8 bases; nucleotides not matched to a gene: 1. This CDR3 contains 13 residues. The V gene's germline CDR1 is SGDLS and CDR2 YYNGEE. The CDR3: CASSVQGDSPLHF. As DNA, the CDR3 is TGTGCCAGCAGCGTTCAGGGGGATTCACCCCTCCACTTT.

The sample holds one count of this clone. Sequence at one end of the junction differs from germline and may be a read error. The chain recombines TRBV4-3 with TRBJ1-5; D gene ambiguous. The CDR3 length is 15 residues. Germline assignment: CDR1 LGHNA and CDR2 YSLEER. The CDR3 reads CASSQDPYEYQAQHF. The CDR3 region has the DNA TGCGCCAGCAGCCAAGATCCATATGAGTATCAGGCCCAGCATTTT.

J is TRBJ1-2 and V is TRBV19, with a tentative D call TRBD1 (6 bases). The CDR3 contains 14 residues. The V and J ends lost 3 bases and 4 bases respectively, with 12 bases between them. Germline-derived CDR1 and CDR2 are LNHDA and SQIVND (reference sequence). The DNA for the CDR3 is TGTGCCAGTAGTATTAGCCCGGACAGCTATGGCTACACCTTC. Translation: CASSISPDSYGYTF.

As to this clone: One junction end disagrees with the germline gene, perhaps due to a read error. The V and J genes are TRBV7-7 and TRBJ2-7; 12 nucleotides agree with TRBD2. The CDR3 is 15 amino acids. Germline CDR1 is SSHAT and CDR2 is FNYEAQ (reference sequence). The CDR3 spells CASSTGLAGHYEQYF. The CDR3 DNA is TGTGCTAGCAGCACCGGACTAGCGGGGCACTACGAGCAGTACTTC.

The chain has TRBV27 and TRBJ1-6, with D uncertain. Germline V CDR1 and CDR2: MNHEY, SMNVEV (reference sequence). The CDR3 is 15 amino acids. Trimming shortened V by 1 base and J by 10 bases, and 14 bases separated the two germline ends. As DNA, the CDR3 is TGTGCCAGCAGTTTATTTTCCTTGGCCGGGTCACCCCTCCACTTT. It specifies CASSLFSLAGSPLHF.

The V and J genes are TRBV14 and TRBJ1-1; D is undetermined. This CDR3 region has 13 residues. V dropped 1 base and J dropped 3 bases, with 6 bases sitting between them. The V gene's germline CDR1 is SGHDN and CDR2 FVKESK. DNA for the CDR3: TGTGCCAGCAGCCAAGTGCGGGACACTGAAGCTTTCTTT. The encoded protein is CASSQVRDTEAFF.

V gene TRBV6-5 combines with J gene TRBJ1-1, with 9 nucleotides matching TRBD1. The CDR3 length is 13 residues. The germline CDR1 and CDR2 sequences are MNHEY and SVGAGI. Trimming removed 6 bases from V and 10 bases from J; junction bases left unmatched: 9. The CDR3 DNA reads TGTGCCAGCAGGAGGGTTACAGGGGGCTCAGCTTTCTTT. As protein: CASRRVTGGSAFF.

This chain joins TRBV6-5 and TRBJ1-1; maybe TRBD1 (5 bases). The CDR3 length is 14 residues. Trimming took 3 bases from V and 3 from J, leaving 11 bases between them. Germline V gene lookup returns CDR1 MNHEY and CDR2 SVGAGI. DNA for the CDR3: TGTGCCAGCAGTTATGGCAGGGTACACACTGAAGCTTTCTTT. The encoded protein is CASSYGRVHTEAFF.

Only one count was recorded for this clone. The junction differs from germline at one of its ends, possibly a read error. V gene TRBV6-6 combines with J gene TRBJ1-6, with unresolved D. The CDR3 length is 17 residues. CDR1 and CDR2 from the germline V gene are MNHNY and SVGAGI (reference sequence). The DNA for the CDR3 is TGTGCCAGCAGTCCTCAGGAGGCCAGCTCCTATAATTCACCCCCCCACTTT. Translating gives CASSPQEASSYNSPPHF.

This rearrangement joins TRBV7-2 to TRBJ2-5, with 8 bases matching TRBD2. V dropped 2 bases and J dropped 6; count of bases not matched to a gene: 8. Germline values: CDR1 SGHTA, CDR2 FQGNSA. This CDR3 spans 15 amino acids. Here the CDR3 reads CASSLSLAGFKTQYF. The CDR3 DNA follows: TGTGCCAGCAGCTTATCATTAGCGGGGTTCAAGACCCAGTACTTC.

The chain joins TRBV19 to TRBJ1-2; 7 positions match TRBD1. The trim removed 6 bases at V and 4 bases at J, leaving 11 bases unmatched. Germline-derived CDR1 and CDR2 are LNHDA and SQIVND (reference sequence). CDR3 size: 15 residues. This CDR3 reads CASSKQGVQSYGYTF. DNA for the CDR3: TGTGCCAGTAGCAAGCAGGGGGTTCAGAGCTATGGCTACACCTTC.

The V gene is TRBV19, the J gene TRBJ1-1; 7 bases are shared with TRBD1. From germline, CDR1 is LNHDA and CDR2 SQIVND (reference sequence). J was trimmed by 1 base and V by 5 bases; bases with no gene match: 7. The CDR3 extends over 15 amino acids. DNA for the CDR3: TGTGCCAGTAGTCAGCAGGGGGGCTGGAACACTGAAGCTTTCTTT. The encoded protein is CASSQQGGWNTEAFF.

The rearrangement joins TRBV5-8 to TRBJ1-1, with 7 bases lining up with TRBD1. Trimming removed 5 bases from V and 11 bases from J; junction bases left unmatched: 15. The length of the CDR3 is 14 residues. Germline CDR1 reads SGHTS; CDR2 reads YDEGEE. CDR3 loop: CASRRQGRGRGAFF. CDR3 nucleotides: TGTGCCAGCAGGCGACAGGGAAGGGGGAGAGGGGCTTTCTTT.

This sequence joins TRBV9 and TRBJ1-1, with D unresolved. The CDR3 has 13 residues. Germline V CDR1 and CDR2: SGDLS, YYNGEE. Trimming removed 2 bases from V and 6 bases from J, with 11 bases in between. The CDR3 sequence: CASSVESGAEAFF. The CDR3 DNA reads as TGTGCCAGCAGCGTTGAAAGCGGGGCTGAAGCTTTCTTT. Combining the CDR3 with reference TRBV9 and TRBJ1-1 gives the whole variable domain DSGVTQTPKHLITATGQRVTLRCSPRSGDLSVYWYQQSLDQGLQFLIQYYNGEERAKGNILERFSAQQFPDLHSELNLSSLELGDSALYFCASSVESGAEAFFGQGTRLTVV.

The chain couples TRBV19 to TRBJ1-1; a weak D match, TRBD1 (5 bases). The CDR3 runs 14 residues. Germline V gives CDR1 LNHDA, CDR2 SQIVND (reference sequence). The CDR3 protein is CPGGVGNMNTEAFF. In nucleotides, the CDR3 is TGTCCGGGAGGGGTAGGTAACATGAACACTGAAGCTTTCTTT.

The chain employs TRBV6-5 and TRBJ1-1; TRBD1 is a possible D gene (5 bases). In germline, CDR1 is MNHEY, CDR2 SVGAGI. V was clipped by 6 bases and J by 1 base, with 12 bases between them. CDR3 length: 14 amino acids. The CDR3 reads CASSARVTNTEAFF. The CDR3 DNA is TGTGCCAGCAGCGCCAGGGTTACGAACACTGAAGCTTTCTTT.

The J gene is TRBJ2-5, the V gene TRBV3-1 (or the pseudogene TRBV3-2); D not certain. From germline, CDR1 is LGHDT and CDR2 YNNKEL (reference sequence). There are 11 residues in the CDR3. Trimming removed 1 base at V and 7 bases at J, with 4 bases between. The CDR3 sequence: CASSQVGTQYF. In nucleotides, the CDR3 is TGTGCCAGCAGCCAAGTCGGGACCCAGTACTTC.

The J gene is TRBJ1-6, the V gene TRBV2; 10 positions match TRBD1. Germline assignment: CDR1 SNHLY and CDR2 FYNNEI. The CDR3 totals 15 residues. V lost 10 bases to trimming and J lost 10 bases; unmatched junction nucleotides: 13. CDR3 region: CATARDRGFRSPLHF. Written as DNA, the CDR3 is TGTGCCACCGCCCGGGACAGGGGATTTCGCTCACCCCTCCACTTT.